This T cell receptor beta chain was obtained from a study of high-grade serous ovarian cancer treatment subgroups. On the study more broadly: Samples averaged about 15,000 reads and 7,000 or so unique TCR beta rearrangements. Study-level points and caveats: TCR clonal relatedness correlated positively with neoantigen level. Only CDR3 was analyzed; CDR1 and CDR2 were not. Same-patient tumor repertoires overlapped at roughly 0.1 to 0.79; different patients barely overlapped.

The CDR3 sequence is 19 residues long. Germline assignment: CDR1 SGHVS and CDR2 FNYEAQ. Deletions cut 2 bases from V and 0 bases from J, with 22 bases between. Assay: immunoSEQ multiplex PCR; the TCRdb copy retains only in-frame clones and omits some. Among some 8,000 clones listed, more than 75% were seen once. A note on this clone: Antigen: not known.

Tumor samples were obtained before definitive surgery or chemotherapy. The sequence derives from a human donor with high-grade serous ovarian cancer. This chain connects TRBV7-6 to TRBJ2-5; D possibly corresponds to TRBD2 (6 bases). Sequencing was carried out using tumor tissue. CDR3 in amino acids: CASSLNGRGSAGYQETQYF. The DNA of the CDR3 is TGTGCCAGCAGCTTAAACGGTCGGGGCAGCGCGGGGTACCAAGAGACCCAGTACTTC. Complete variable domain (other parts from reference TRBV7-6 and TRBJ2-5): GAGVSQSPRYKVTKRGQDVALRCDPISGHVSLYWYRQALGQGPEFLTYFNYEAQQDKSGLPNDRFSAERPEGSISTLTIQRTEQRDSAMYRCASSLNGRGSAGYQETQYFGPGTRLLVL.